This section outlines one T cell receptor beta chain sequence together with its context. Antigen unknown. Profiling relied on immunoSEQ multiplex PCR, and the TCRdb table lists in-frame clones only, not all of them. This table holds some 160,000 clones, more than 75% found once. This entry is derived from a study of cytomegalovirus exposure and HLA in healthy donors. Findings and limits, study-wide: Among TCR beta chains, those listed as cytomegalovirus-associated numbered some 160.

The receptor comes from a man aged 18 to 30 in good health and CMV-seronegative. The sample taken for sequencing was PBMCs.

CDR3 loop: CASSFTRVGWKLFF. CDR3 bases: TGTGCCAGCAGTTTCACCAGGGTAGGGTGGAAACTGTTTTTT. This chain joins TRBV28 and TRBJ1-4; the D gene is possibly TRBD1 (5 bases). Germline V gives CDR1 MDHEN, CDR2 SYDVKM. The CDR3 runs 14 residues. Trimming shortened V by 3 bases and J by 11 bases, and 16 bases separated the two germline ends.